This TCR beta chain was profiled in a study of cytomegalovirus exposure and HLA in healthy donors. At the level of the study: A subsequent analysis stated that the 95 to 150 validation repertoires were run on the same platform as the roughly 710 first-cohort repertoires. Study findings and constraints: The listing of 150 to 200 TCR beta chains classed them as cytomegalovirus-associated.

Donors came from a validation cohort of approximately 110 subjects, distinct from the first 666-subject cohort. This CDR3 is built from 14 residues. Trimming pared 7 bases from V and 5 bases from J, leaving 15 bases between. Germline CDR1 reads SNHLY; CDR2 reads FYNNEI. The table came from immunoSEQ multiplex PCR; TCRdb's copy has only in-frame clones and leaves some out. The table includes over 130,000 clones, approximately 86% detected once. As concerns this clone: The antigen is not known.

The receptor's source is a young man in good health and CMV-seropositive. The sample consisted of PBMCs. The chain employs TRBV2 and TRBJ2-4; D may be TRBD1 (6 bases). This CDR3 is CASNARGGENIQYF. CDR3 coding DNA: TGTGCCAGCAACGCTCGAGGGGGTGAAAACATTCAGTACTTC.